The present T cell receptor (beta chain) was sequenced within a study of control samples from healthy donors and cancer patients. Germline values: CDR1 ENHRY, CDR2 SYGVKD. The CDR3 runs to 14 residues. A word on this clone: A read error may produce the germline difference seen at one junction end.

Sequenced by immunoSEQ multiplex PCR; TCRdb stores in-frame clones only, minus some. The sample includes roughly 130,000 clones, nearly 90% of them seen just once. Sequenced sample: blood. The clonotype was recovered from a man in his fifties in good health. This rearrangement joins TRBV10-3 to TRBJ1-1; 9 nucleotides line up with TRBD1. The CDR3 loop is CATSPGTGSGVAFF. Written as DNA, the CDR3 is TGTGCCACCAGTCCCGGGACAGGGTCCGGTGTTGCTTTCTTT.